Below are 18 T cell receptor beta chains sequenced from a single sample in a study of post-analysis software for immune sequencing data. Findings and limits, study-wide: Among 4 or 5 TRBV segments more frequent in patients than controls were TRBV5-6, TRBV5-1 and TRBV20-1.

What these receptors recognize is not known. Presence of unique molecular identifiers characterized the TCR beta cDNA libraries. TCRdb recomputed calls from the PCR reads with MiXCR, one row per CDR3 protein. Among 650,000 to 850,000 distinct CDR3 sequences listed, around 53% were seen once. Source material: blood. These receptors originate from a girl under 18 with multiple sclerosis.

The chain combines TRBV20-1 with TRBJ2-5; 8 positions agree with TRBD1. The J call is uncertain, as TRBJ2-7 better fits the DNA end. Germline lookup yields CDR1 DFQATT and CDR2 SNEGSKA (reference sequence). This CDR3 is built from 12 residues. The CDR3 here is CSARGQVNEQYF. CDR3 nucleotides: TGCAGTGCTAGGGGACAGGTCAACGAGCAGTACTTC.

The chain links TRBV14 to TRBJ2-3; D may be TRBD1 or TRBD2 (6 bases each). V was clipped by 2 bases and J by 0 bases, with 9 bases between them. Looked up from germline, CDR1 is SGHDN and CDR2 is FVKESK. The CDR3 extends over 15 amino acids. This CDR3 is CASSQQGTSTDTQYF. For the CDR3, the DNA is TGTGCCAGCAGCCAACAGGGGACTAGCACAGATACGCAGTATTTT.

The chain joins TRBV7-8 to TRBJ2-7; D is perhaps TRBD2 (6 bases). The J call may be wrong; the DNA end is better matched by TRBJ2-5. There are 14 residues in the CDR3. Germline V gene sequence: CDR1 SGHVS, CDR2 FQNEAQ. This chain's CDR3 is CASSRMPGVETQYF. In DNA, the CDR3 is TGTGCCAGCAGCCGAATGCCGGGGGTGGAGACCCAGTACTTC.

The gene calls are TRBV28 and TRBJ2-6; weak D call: TRBD1 (6 bases). V was cut by 6 bases and J by 2 bases, with 17 bases left in between. The V gene's germline CDR1 is MDHEN and CDR2 SYDVKM. The length of the CDR3 is 17 residues. This chain's CDR3 is CASSFSGQNTGANVLTF. CDR3 bases: TGTGCCAGCAGCTTCTCCGGACAGAACACTGGGGCCAACGTCCTGACTTTC.

The chain carries TRBV24-1 and TRBJ2-1; D perhaps matches TRBD2 (7 bases). The CDR3 runs 18 residues. Germline CDR1 is KGHDR and CDR2 is SFDVKD. The V end lost 4 bases, the J end lost 1 base, and 19 bases lay between the germline ends. CDR3 in amino acids: CATSDSSNGGASYNEQFF. The CDR3 region has the DNA TGTGCCACCAGTGACAGCTCGAATGGGGGGGCTTCCTACAATGAGCAGTTCTTC.

This clonotype was counted only a few times. The chain uses TRBV7-9 and TRBJ2-4; TRBD2 agrees at 7 bases. Germline values: CDR1 SEHNR, CDR2 FQNEAQ (reference sequence). This CDR3 has 16 amino acids. Trimming cost V 0 bases and J 3 bases; bases outside gene matches: 5. CDR3 DNA sequence: TGTGCCAGCAGCTTAGCGCCGGGGGGAGGCAAAAACATTCAGTACTTC. This gives the protein CASSLAPGGGKNIQYF.

This clonotype has just a few counts. V gene TRBV6-1 combines with J gene TRBJ2-1, with TRBD2 matching 9 bases. The CDR3 covers 15 residues. Per the germline V gene, CDR1 is MNHNS and CDR2 is SASEGT. V shed 6 bases and J 4 bases; nucleotides not matched to a gene: 7. This CDR3 reads CASRPPAGGYNEQFF. CDR3 nucleotides: TGTGCCAGCAGGCCCCCAGCGGGAGGTTACAATGAGCAGTTCTTC.

The chain joins TRBV20-1 to TRBJ2-7; D remains unclear. The better agreement between TRBJ2-5 and the DNA end casts doubt on the J call. Germline V gives CDR1 DFQATT, CDR2 SNEGSKA (reference sequence). The CDR3 covers 11 residues. The CDR3 region is CSASILETQYF. In DNA form, the CDR3 reads TGCAGTGCTAGTATCCTGGAGACCCAGTACTTC.

This chain links TRBV20-1 with TRBJ2-1; 8 nucleotides align to TRBD1. The CDR3 loop spans 16 amino acids. Germline CDR1 and CDR2: DFQATT and SNEGSKA (reference sequence). J lost 10 bases, V lost 0 bases, and 14 bases had no gene match. CDR3 sequence: CSARDLGQGFRSEQFF. The DNA of the CDR3 is TGCAGTGCTAGAGATCTAGGACAGGGTTTTCGTAGCGAGCAGTTCTTC.

This clonotype appeared a few times. The J gene is TRBJ2-6, the V gene TRBV11-1; maybe TRBD2 (5 bases). The germline CDR1 and CDR2 sequences are SGHAT and FQDESV (reference sequence). V shed 2 bases and J shed 2 bases, with 19 bases lying between them. This CDR3 comprises 19 residues. CDR3 sequence reads: CASSLSSGLTIPGANVLTF. CDR3 DNA: TGTGCCAGCAGCTTAAGTTCCGGACTCACCATCCCTGGGGCCAACGTCCTGACTTTC.

The chain joins TRBV20-1 to TRBJ2-7; 10 nucleotides line up with TRBD2. CDR3 size: 14 residues. CDR1 and CDR2 (germline): DFQATT, SNEGSKA (reference sequence). J gave up 2 bases and V 4 bases, and 5 bases lay outside the gene matches. The CDR3 loop reads CSANILAGAYEQYF. The CDR3 nucleotides are TGCAGTGCTAACATTCTAGCGGGAGCCTACGAGCAGTACTTC.

The CDR3 here is CSARAPDAGRDNEQFF. For the CDR3, the DNA is TGCAGTGCAAGGGCCCCTGACGCGGGCAGGGACAATGAGCAGTTCTTC. The rearrangement links TRBV20-1 to TRBJ2-1, with D perhaps TRBD1 or TRBD2 (5 bases each). In germline, CDR1 is DFQATT, CDR2 SNEGSKA (reference sequence). Trimming left V 6 bases short and J 5 bases short, with 23 bases between. The CDR3 covers 16 residues.

A few counts support this clonotype. The V gene is TRBV5-1, the J gene TRBJ2-7; 10 bases are a match to TRBD2. The CDR3 contains 15 residues. The V gene's germline CDR1 is SGHRS and CDR2 YFSETQ. Trimming at V came to 4 bases and at J to 0 bases, leaving 4 bases not matched to a gene. The CDR3 DNA follows: TGCGCCAGCAGCACCCTAGCGGGGGACTCCTACGAGCAGTACTTC. Translating it yields CASSTLAGDSYEQYF.

V and J are TRBV20-1 and TRBJ2-1, with 7 positions matching TRBD2. The V gene's germline CDR1 is DFQATT and CDR2 SNEGSKA (reference sequence). J gave up 0 bases and V 5 bases, and 10 bases lay outside the gene matches. There are 16 residues in the CDR3. The CDR3, as DNA: TGCAGTGCTGCCCTAGCGGAGGAGGGCTCCTACAATGAGCAGTTCTTC. Translated, it gives CSAALAEEGSYNEQFF.

V and J are TRBV20-1 and TRBJ2-1, with D uncertain. The CDR3 has 13 amino acids. V lost 8 bases, J lost 4 bases, and 15 bases lay in between. Germline loops: CDR1 DFQATT, CDR2 SNEGSKA (reference sequence). This CDR3 reads CSSPPTGYNEQFF. Here the CDR3 DNA reads TGCAGTTCCCCCCCGACCGGTTACAATGAGCAGTTCTTC.

The chain employs TRBV29-1 and TRBJ2-6; D is ambiguous. Germline lookup yields CDR1 SQVTM and CDR2 ANQGSEA. Trimming left V 4 bases short and J 0 bases short, with 13 bases between. This CDR3 has 16 residues. The CDR3 spells CSVVDGGPSGANVLTF. CDR3 in DNA: TGCAGCGTTGTTGACGGCGGACCCTCTGGGGCCAACGTCCTGACTTTC.

The V and J genes are TRBV7-3 and TRBJ1-1, with D maybe TRBD1 (6 bases). This CDR3 is built from 15 residues. Germline CDR1 SGHTA, CDR2 FQGTGA. Trimming removed 4 bases at V and 3 bases at J, with 15 bases between. The CDR3 region has the DNA TGTGCCAGCAGCTCACACGGGGGCCAGGACACTGAAGCTTTCTTT. The encoded protein is CASSSHGGQDTEAFF.

The chain carries TRBV12-3 or TRBV12-4 and TRBJ1-5, with D unclear. V shed 2 bases and J shed 2 bases, with 10 bases lying between them. This CDR3 is built from 15 residues. The CDR3 DNA reads TGTGCCAGCAGTTTATCCTCCGGCCGCAATCAGCCCCAGCATTTT. Its protein product is CASSLSSGRNQPQHF.